This passage covers 21 T cell receptor beta chains from one sample sequenced in a study of CD4 T cells in relation to SARS-CoV-2 and coronaviruses. Unexposed donor CD4+ T cells date from 2011-2018, before the COVID-19 pandemic. Isolation of CD4+ T cells took place after about 9 days in culture. Sequencing was performed with immunoSEQ multiplex PCR; in TCRdb, only in-frame clones are kept and a portion is missing. The repertoire holds about 29,000 clones, with around three quarters as singletons. These receptors are not linked to any known antigen. Source material: CD4+ T cells from PBMCs, cultured in vitro. These receptors originate from a human donor in good health.

This chain uses TRBV6-5 with TRBJ1-5; a weak D match, TRBD1 (6 bases). Germline V gene sequence: CDR1 MNHEY, CDR2 SVGAGI. The CDR3 totals 13 residues. V lost 9 bases to trimming and J lost 5 bases, with 14 bases between them. The CDR3 nucleotides are TGTGCCAGTTATAACGGGGGCCATCAGCCCCAGCATTTT. Amino acids: CASYNGGHQPQHF.

This chain connects TRBV5-1 to TRBJ2-3; the match to TRBD1 covers 8 bases. This CDR3 has 15 amino acids. The germline gives CDR1 SGHRS, CDR2 YFSETQ. The V and J ends lost 5 bases and 0 bases, in that order; junction bases with no gene match: 5. Here the CDR3 reads CASRNRQGSTDTQYF. CDR3 in DNA: TGCGCCAGCAGAAATCGACAGGGGAGCACAGATACGCAGTATTTT.

The chain employs TRBV6-1 and TRBJ2-3; 9 nucleotides agree with TRBD1. J was trimmed by 5 bases and V by 3 bases; bases with no gene match: 9. This CDR3 region has 16 residues. The germline gives CDR1 MNHNS, CDR2 SASEGT. Here the CDR3 DNA reads TGTGCCAGCAGTGAGGGTTTGGGACAGGGAAGAGATACGCAGTATTTT. Its protein product is CASSEGLGQGRDTQYF.

A single count supports this clone. V is TRBV21-1 and J is TRBJ2-7; TRBD2, the table's D call, was not compared with the DNA. TRBV21-1 is marked as a pseudogene. CDR3 length equals 16 residues. This chain's CDR3 is CASSKKGGGRTYEQYF. For the CDR3, the DNA is TGTGCCAGCAGCAAAAAGGGGGGGGGCCGGACCTACGAGCAGTACTTC.

This chain uses TRBV18 with TRBJ2-1, with D possibly being TRBD1 or TRBD2 (6 bases each). The CDR3 is made up of 16 amino acids. CDR1 and CDR2 (germline): KGHSH, LQKENI. V lost 1 base and J 0 bases, leaving 10 bases between the germline ends. The CDR3 bases are TGTGCCAGCTCACCACAAGGGGGGAGCTCCTACAATGAGCAGTTCTTC. Translation gives CASSPQGGSSYNEQFF. The entire variable domain, with the rest obtained from reference TRBV18 and TRBJ2-1, is as follows: NAGVMQNPRHLVRRRGQEARLRCSPMKGHSHVYWYRQLPEEGLKFMVYLQKENIIDESGMPKERFSAEFPKEGPSILRIQQVVRGDSAAYFCASSPQGGSSYNEQFFGPGTRLTVL.

The chain's CDR3 is CASSRLAGATYEQYF. The CDR3 DNA follows: TGTGCCAGCAGCCGGCTAGCGGGAGCCACCTACGAGCAGTACTTC. The chain employs TRBV14 and TRBJ2-7, with TRBD2 matching over 10 bases. Per germline, CDR1 SGHDN and CDR2 FVKESK. The CDR3 contains 15 residues. V lost 4 bases to trimming and J lost 2 bases; unmatched junction nucleotides: 5. Together with reference TRBV14 and TRBJ2-7, the CDR3 gives the full variable domain: EAGVTQFPSHSVIEKGQTVTLRCDPISGHDNLYWYRRVMGKEIKFLLHFVKESKQDESGMPNNRFLAERTGGTYSTLKVQPAELEDSGVYFCASSRLAGATYEQYFGPGTRLTVT.

The V and J genes are TRBV7-2 and TRBJ2-5, with a weak D call TRBD2 (6 bases). The CDR3 sequence is 14 residues long. Trimming removed 5 bases at V and 4 bases at J, with 14 bases between. Germline V lookup: CDR1 SGHTA, CDR2 FQGNSA. The CDR3 here is CASSAGPSGETQYF. CDR3 DNA: TGTGCCAGCAGCGCGGGACCTTCGGGAGAGACCCAGTACTTC.

The V gene is TRBV6-5, the J gene TRBJ2-5, with D unresolved. V was shortened by 6 bases and J by 5 bases, with 19 bases between the two germline ends. Germline CDR1 and CDR2: MNHEY and SVGAGI. The CDR3 is 15 residues long. DNA for the CDR3: TGTGCCAGCAGCCCCGGAGCTACACCTCGTGAGACCCAGTACTTC. It translates to CASSPGATPRETQYF.

This chain uses TRBV3-1 (or the pseudogene TRBV3-2) with TRBJ2-1; 9 positions match TRBD2. The V gene's germline CDR1 is LGHDT and CDR2 YNNKEL (reference sequence). V was pared by 2 bases and J by 5 bases, with 4 bases of the junction left unmatched. This CDR3 spans 15 amino acids. The CDR3 sequence is CASSQMLAGNNEQFF. CDR3 DNA: TGTGCCAGCAGCCAAATGCTAGCGGGAAACAATGAGCAGTTCTTC.

This clone was counted only a few times. The rearrangement uses TRBV30 and TRBJ1-2, with D maybe TRBD1 (6 bases). V lost 0 bases, J lost 7 bases, and 21 bases lay in between. The CDR3 has 16 amino acids. In germline, CDR1 is GTSNPN, CDR2 SVGIG (reference sequence). The CDR3 loop is CAWSVRGTSSLGGYTF. The CDR3, as DNA: TGTGCCTGGAGTGTAAGGGGGACATCCTCACTGGGTGGCTACACCTTC. Full variable domain (missing parts from reference TRBV30 and TRBJ1-2): SQTIHQWPATLVQPVGSPLSLECTVEGTSNPNLYWYRQAAGRGLQLLFYSVGIGQISSEVPQNLSASRPQDRQFILSSKKLLLSDSGFYLCAWSVRGTSSLGGYTFGSGTRLTVV.

The chain combines TRBV6-5 with TRBJ2-5; D is perhaps TRBD1 or TRBD2 (5 bases each). The germline V and J ends were trimmed by 2 bases and 5 bases, with 12 bases remaining between them. There are 14 residues in the CDR3. Germline V gene data show CDR1 as MNHEY and CDR2 as SVGAGI. The CDR3 nucleotides are TGTGCCAGCAGTTACGGGGGATTGGGTGAGACCCAGTACTTC. Translating it yields CASSYGGLGETQYF.

The CDR3 reads CASRAAGWDSNQPQHF. The CDR3 DNA reads TGTGCCAGTAGGGCGGCAGGGTGGGATAGCAATCAGCCCCAGCATTTT. V gene TRBV19 combines with J gene TRBJ1-5, with TRBD1 as a possible D gene (5 bases). The germline V and J ends were trimmed by 6 bases and 0 bases, with 15 bases remaining between them. Looked up from germline, CDR1 is LNHDA and CDR2 is SQIVND (reference sequence). The CDR3 totals 16 residues.

The J gene is TRBJ1-1, the V gene TRBV6-5; a possible D gene is TRBD1 (6 bases). The germline V gene has CDR1 MNHEY and CDR2 SVGAGI. Trimming shortened V by 5 bases and J by 6 bases, and 16 bases separated the two germline ends. This CDR3 has 14 residues. The CDR3 protein is CASSRDNDGAEAFF. The CDR3 nucleotides are TGTGCCAGCAGTCGGGACAACGATGGCGCTGAAGCTTTCTTT.

The chain employs TRBV13 and TRBJ1-1; 11 bases match TRBD1. The CDR3 is 16 amino acids. Trimming took 5 bases from V and 6 from J; bases not matched to a gene: 11. CDR1 and CDR2 from the germline V gene are PRHDT and FYEKMQ (reference sequence). The CDR3 region has the DNA TGTGCCAGCAGCAACGGACAGGGGGCGGGGCTGTCTGAAGCTTTCTTT. Translating gives CASSNGQGAGLSEAFF.

The chain has TRBV12-5 and TRBJ2-3; D is unresolved. The germline gives CDR1 LGHNT, CDR2 FRNRAP. The CDR3 runs to 11 residues. V dropped 7 bases and J dropped 9 bases, with 11 bases sitting between them. Written as DNA, the CDR3 is TGTGCTAGTGAACGGGCCGGCACGCAGTATTTT. Protein product: CASERAGTQYF.

CDR3 coding DNA: TGTGCCTGGAGTGCCGGAAGGGTTGGCTATGGCTACACCTTC. It yields the protein CAWSAGRVGYGYTF. The J gene is TRBJ1-2, the V gene TRBV30, with no clear D. The V and J ends lost 1 base and 4 bases respectively, with 13 bases between them. Germline CDR1 GTSNPN, CDR2 SVGIG (reference sequence). The CDR3 totals 14 residues.

CDR3 sequence: CASSLTSVGNEQFF. CDR3 DNA: TGTGCCAGCAGCTTAACATCGGTAGGAAATGAGCAGTTCTTC. The chain combines TRBV7-3 with TRBJ2-1; D ambiguous. V was pared by 0 bases and J by 7 bases, with 10 bases between. There are 14 residues in the CDR3. In germline, CDR1 is SGHTA, CDR2 FQGTGA.

The DNA for the CDR3 is TGTGCCAGCAGCTCGTCGGGGACGTACCATAAGTACTTC. It translates to CASSSSGTYHKYF. This rearrangement joins TRBV7-2 to TRBJ2-7; D tentatively reads TRBD1 or TRBD2 (5 bases each). CDR3 size: 13 residues. Between the trimmed V and J ends, which lost 4 bases and 11 bases, there was a span of 18 bases. The germline V gene has CDR1 SGHTA and CDR2 FQGNSA.

The chain has TRBV9 and TRBJ2-2; possibly TRBD1 or TRBD2 for D (5 bases each). This CDR3 is 16 amino acids long. The V gene's germline CDR1 is SGDLS and CDR2 YYNGEE. Trimming took off 3 bases at V and 3 bases at J, with 15 bases between the two ends. The CDR3 DNA reads TGTGCCAGCAGCGGTCGGGGCGCGCCGTACACCGGGGAGCTGTTTTTT. It is translated as CASSGRGAPYTGELFF.

V gene TRBV29-1 combines with J gene TRBJ1-1; D ambiguous. The CDR3 spans 12 residues. Germline assignment: CDR1 SQVTM and CDR2 ANQGSEA. V lost 5 bases and J 8 bases, leaving 15 bases between the germline ends. This CDR3 is CSVRFFSEEAFF. The CDR3 nucleotides read TGCAGCGTTAGGTTTTTCAGTGAAGAAGCTTTCTTT.

This chain uses TRBV6-5 with TRBJ2-7; 7 positions match TRBD1. The CDR3 is made up of 13 amino acids. The ends lost 8 bases at V and 2 bases at J; junction bases unmatched: 6. Germline CDR1 reads MNHEY; CDR2 reads SVGAGI. Here the CDR3 DNA reads TGTGCCAGCGAGCCGGGACAGACCTACGAGCAGTACTTC. Amino acid sequence: CASEPGQTYEQYF.